This T cell receptor (beta chain) was recorded in a study of T cells in localized non-small cell lung cancer. The CDR3 spans 15 residues. Looked up from germline, CDR1 is LNHNV and CDR2 is YYDKDF (reference sequence). V was cut by 1 base and J by 2 bases, with 10 bases left in between. Clones were sequenced by immunoSEQ multiplex PCR, and TCRdb holds only the in-frame ones, with some missing. The sample carries about 11,000 clones, around nine tenths recorded once. This chain connects TRBV15 to TRBJ2-3; no definite D call. Source: peripheral blood, taken before any cancer treatment. The sequence derives from a male donor aged 60 or over with stage III lung adenocarcinoma. CDR3 bases: TGTGCCACCAGCAGAGCAAGTGCTAACACAGATACGCAGTATTTT. Protein sequence: CATSRASANTDTQYF. Full variable domain (remainder filled in from reference TRBV15 and TRBJ2-3): DAMVIQNPRYQVTQFGKPVTLSCSQTLNHNVMYWYQQKSSQAPKLLFHYYDKDFNNEADTPDNFQSRRPNTSFCFLDIRSPGLGDTAMYLCATSRASANTDTQYFGPGTRLTVL.